Below are 14 T cell receptor beta chains sequenced from a single sample in a study of metastatic and nonmetastatic thyroid tumors (dated by TCRdb to between 2020 and 2021). Before undergoing thyroid surgery, none of the patients had been given any kind of treatment. The library was built by means of PCR. Sequenced using an Illumina HiSeq 4000. The public reads were reprocessed in TCRdb via fastp at Q25 and MiXCR, keeping in-frame beta chains. The sample records 100,000 or so clones, about 16% of which are singletons. Jointly, the top ten make up 3% to 4.5% of the sample. Sequencing input: blood. These receptors originate from a female donor with papillary thyroid cancer or a benign thyroid nodule (not recorded which). Some clones in this sample may be carry-over from other donors' samples.

The chain combines TRBV11-2 with TRBJ2-7; tentatively, D is TRBD2 (5 bases). The CDR3 runs to 15 residues. Trimming took off 6 bases at V and 4 bases at J, with 19 bases between the two ends. Per germline, CDR1 SGHAT and CDR2 FQNNGV. This CDR3 reads CASRPKFRRSYEQYF. CDR3 nucleotide sequence: TGTGCCAGCAGACCTAAGTTCAGGAGGTCATACGAGCAGTACTTC.

Ten or more counts support this clone. The genes are TRBV18 and TRBJ2-7; 8 positions agree with TRBD1. CDR1 is KGHSH and CDR2 is LQKENI in the germline V gene. The CDR3 contains 17 residues. Trimming at V came to 4 bases and at J to 0 bases, leaving 11 bases not matched to a gene. CDR3 bases: TGTGCCAGCTCACGAGGGACAGGAGGGGTTTTCTCCTACGAGCAGTACTTC. Its translation: CASSRGTGGVFSYEQYF.

This clone showed up many times. The chain carries TRBV4-1 and TRBJ1-5, with D hard to call. The length of the CDR3 is 12 residues. Germline assignment: CDR1 MGHRA and CDR2 YSYEKL. The V end lost 2 bases, the J end lost 15 bases, and 14 bases lay between the germline ends. The CDR3 sequence is CASSQPEDPPHF. CDR3 in DNA: TGCGCCAGCAGCCAACCCGAGGATCCGCCGCATTTT.

This clone showed up many times. The chain carries TRBV4-1 and TRBJ1-1, with 9 bases lining up with TRBD1. Germline V gene data show CDR1 as MGHRA and CDR2 as YSYEKL. The ends lost 7 bases at V and 4 bases at J; junction bases unmatched: 13. The CDR3 totals 16 residues. DNA of the CDR3: TGCGCCAGCACCCCAGTGTGGAGACAGGGGGGCACTGAAGCTTTCTTT. It is translated as CASTPVWRQGGTEAFF.

This clone was seen many times. The V call is TRBV30, the J call TRBJ2-1; 8 nucleotides align to TRBD2. The CDR3 loop spans 13 amino acids. Losses at the gene ends were 8 bases for V and 0 bases for J; bases not matched to a gene: 3. The germline V gene has CDR1 GTSNPN and CDR2 SVGIG (reference sequence). The CDR3 region has the DNA TGTGCCCAGAGCGGGGGCTCCTACAATGAGCAGTTCTTC. It specifies CAQSGGSYNEQFF.

This clone was observed at least ten times. The rearrangement links TRBV28 to TRBJ1-2; unclear D gene. Per germline, CDR1 MDHEN and CDR2 SYDVKM. The CDR3 contains 12 residues. V lost 5 bases to trimming and J lost 14 bases, with 18 bases between them. Here the CDR3 reads CASSTNDPPRTF. The CDR3, as DNA: TGTGCCAGCAGTACCAATGACCCCCCCCGGACCTTC.

Of note for this clone: This sample also contains other DNA sequences that code for the same CDR3. The chain has TRBV14 and TRBJ2-7; D is undetermined. This CDR3 has 16 amino acids. Between the trimmed V and J ends, which lost 1 base and 3 bases, there was a span of 16 bases. Germline assignment: CDR1 SGHDN and CDR2 FVKESK. Written as DNA, the CDR3 is TGTGCCAGCAGCCAAGGATACCCCGTCTTAGGCTACGAGCAGTACTTC. This encodes CASSQGYPVLGYEQYF. Drawing the rest from reference TRBV14 and TRBJ2-7, the complete variable domain is EAGVTQFPSHSVIEKGQTVTLRCDPISGHDNLYWYRRVMGKEIKFLLHFVKESKQDESGMPNNRFLAERTGGTYSTLKVQPAELEDSGVYFCASSQGYPVLGYEQYFGPGTRLTVT.

J is TRBJ2-7 and V is TRBV19; D is tentatively TRBD1 or TRBD2 (5 bases each). There are 16 residues in the CDR3. Germline V gives CDR1 LNHDA, CDR2 SQIVND (reference sequence). The V end was cut by 6 bases, the J end by 3 bases, with 21 bases between. The chain's CDR3 is CASSLTRAGARYEQYF. In DNA, the CDR3 is TGTGCCAGTAGCCTCACTCGCGCCGGGGCGCGCTACGAGCAGTACTTC. Full variable domain (missing parts from reference TRBV19 and TRBJ2-7): DGGITQSPKYLFRKEGQNVTLSCEQNLNHDAMYWYRQDPGQGLRLIYYSQIVNDFQKGDIAEGYSVSREKKESFPLTVTSAQKNPTAFYLCASSLTRAGARYEQYFGPGTRLTVT.

This clone appeared many times. The rearrangement joins TRBV29-1 to TRBJ1-5, with D possibly matching TRBD1 (5 bases). The CDR3 runs 12 residues. The germline V gene encodes CDR1 SQVTM and CDR2 ANQGSEA. V was trimmed by 4 bases and J by 4 bases, leaving 8 bases between them. This chain's CDR3 is CSVGGGNQPQHF. In DNA form, the CDR3 reads TGCAGCGTTGGGGGGGGGAATCAGCCCCAGCATTTT.

This clone was recorded at least ten times. The gene calls are TRBV28 and TRBJ1-1; 7 positions match TRBD1. There are 13 residues in the CDR3. Germline-derived CDR1 and CDR2 are MDHEN and SYDVKM. V shed 5 bases and J 1 base; nucleotides not matched to a gene: 1. As DNA, the CDR3 is TGTGCCAGCAGTGGACAGGAGAACACTGAAGCTTTCTTT. Its protein is CASSGQENTEAFF. The full variable domain, in which reference TRBV28 and TRBJ1-1 provide the parts outside the CDR3, is DVKVTQSSRYLVKRTGEKVFLECVQDMDHENMFWYRQDPGLGLRLIYFSYDVKMKEKGDIPEGYSVSREKKERFSLILESASTNQTSMYLCASSGQENTEAFFGQGTRLTVV.

The chain combines TRBV5-6 with TRBJ2-5; D gene ambiguous. CDR1 is SGHDT and CDR2 is YYEEEE in the germline V gene. Trimming cost V 0 bases and J 2 bases, with 11 bases left between them. The CDR3 runs to 15 residues. The DNA for the CDR3 is TGTGCCAGCAGCTTGGTTCAAGCGTTACAAGAGACCCAGTACTTC. Its protein is CASSLVQALQETQYF.

The sample holds many counts of this clone. This CDR3 is also generated by other DNA sequences in the sample. V usage is TRBV7-9 and J usage is TRBJ2-7, with TRBD1 identical over 7 bases. V shed 5 bases and J 1 base; nucleotides not matched to a gene: 8. The V gene's germline CDR1 is SEHNR and CDR2 FQNEAQ (reference sequence). This CDR3 is 15 amino acids long. The CDR3 nucleotides are TGTGCCAGCAGCCTAACACAGGGGTCTTCCTACGAGCAGTACTTC. Translating it yields CASSLTQGSSYEQYF.

About this clone itself: The sample holds other DNA sequences that translate to the same CDR3. The V call is TRBV5-5, the J call TRBJ2-6; perhaps TRBD1 as D (5 bases). The CDR3 has 16 amino acids. Germline V lookup: CDR1 SGHKS, CDR2 YYEKEE (reference sequence). With 5 bases removed from V and 3 bases from J, the gap between germline ends came to 15 bases. CDR3 region: CASRPEGAGGANVLTF. The CDR3 DNA follows: TGTGCCAGCAGACCTGAAGGGGCTGGTGGGGCCAACGTCCTGACTTTC.

In this sample, this clone turned up many times. This chain uses TRBV7-9 with TRBJ2-1; the D gene could be TRBD1 or TRBD2 (5 bases each). The CDR3 spans 17 residues. The V gene's germline CDR1 is SEHNR and CDR2 FQNEAQ (reference sequence). The V end lost 4 bases, the J end lost 6 bases, and 22 bases lay between the germline ends. CDR3 sequence: CASSSLGVGKYGNEQFF. The CDR3 coding sequence is TGTGCCAGCAGCTCCCTAGGGGTCGGGAAATACGGCAATGAGCAGTTCTTC.